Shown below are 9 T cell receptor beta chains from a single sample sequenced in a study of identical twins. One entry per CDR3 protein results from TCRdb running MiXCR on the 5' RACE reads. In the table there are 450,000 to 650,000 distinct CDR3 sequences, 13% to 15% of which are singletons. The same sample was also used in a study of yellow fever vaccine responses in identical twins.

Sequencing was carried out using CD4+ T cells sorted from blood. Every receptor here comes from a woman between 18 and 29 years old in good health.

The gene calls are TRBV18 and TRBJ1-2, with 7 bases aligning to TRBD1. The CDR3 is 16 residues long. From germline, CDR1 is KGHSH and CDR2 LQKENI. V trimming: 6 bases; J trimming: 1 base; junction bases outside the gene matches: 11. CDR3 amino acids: CASSPNPGQRNYGYTF. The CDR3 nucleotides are TGTGCCAGCTCGCCAAATCCGGGACAGCGTAACTATGGCTACACCTTC.

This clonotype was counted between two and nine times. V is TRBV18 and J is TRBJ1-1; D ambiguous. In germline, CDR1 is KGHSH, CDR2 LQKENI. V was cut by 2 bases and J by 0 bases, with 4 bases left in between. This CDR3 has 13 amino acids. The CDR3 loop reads CASSPYVNTEAFF. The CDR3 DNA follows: TGTGCCAGCTCACCATACGTGAACACTGAAGCTTTCTTT.

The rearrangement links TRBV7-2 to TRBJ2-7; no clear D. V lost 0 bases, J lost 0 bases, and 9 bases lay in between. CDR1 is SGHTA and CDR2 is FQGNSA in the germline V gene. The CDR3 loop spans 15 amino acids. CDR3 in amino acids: CASSLASGASYEQYV. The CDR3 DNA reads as TGTGCCAGCAGCTTAGCGTCAGGAGCCTCCTACGAGCAGTACGTC.

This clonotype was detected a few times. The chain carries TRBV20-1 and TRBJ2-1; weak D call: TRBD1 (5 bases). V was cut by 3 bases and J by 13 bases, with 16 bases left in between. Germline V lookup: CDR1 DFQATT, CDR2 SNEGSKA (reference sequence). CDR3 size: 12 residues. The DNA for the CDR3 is TGCAGTGCTAGTTGGGGCACTTCTTATCAGTTCTTC. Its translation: CSASWGTSYQFF.

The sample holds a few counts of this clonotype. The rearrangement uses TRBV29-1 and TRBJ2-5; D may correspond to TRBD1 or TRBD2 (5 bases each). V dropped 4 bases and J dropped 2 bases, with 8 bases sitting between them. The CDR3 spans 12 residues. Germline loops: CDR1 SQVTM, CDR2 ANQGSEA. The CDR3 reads CSVVWGQETQYF. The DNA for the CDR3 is TGCAGCGTTGTGTGGGGGCAAGAGACCCAGTACTTC.

The chain's CDR3 is CASSQNANPYEQYF. The CDR3, as DNA: TGTGCCAGCAGCCAAAACGCCAATCCGTACGAGCAGTACTTC. The rearrangement links TRBV3-1 to TRBJ2-7; D call uncertain. The length of the CDR3 is 14 residues. V was shortened by 2 bases and J by 4 bases, with 12 bases between the two germline ends. Germline loops: CDR1 LGHDT, CDR2 YNNKEL (reference sequence).

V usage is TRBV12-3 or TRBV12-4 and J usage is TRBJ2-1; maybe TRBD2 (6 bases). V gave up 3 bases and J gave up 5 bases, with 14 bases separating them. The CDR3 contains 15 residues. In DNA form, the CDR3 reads TGTGCCAGCAGTTTTGCGGGAAAGTTCAACAATGAGCAGTTCTTC. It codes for CASSFAGKFNNEQFF.

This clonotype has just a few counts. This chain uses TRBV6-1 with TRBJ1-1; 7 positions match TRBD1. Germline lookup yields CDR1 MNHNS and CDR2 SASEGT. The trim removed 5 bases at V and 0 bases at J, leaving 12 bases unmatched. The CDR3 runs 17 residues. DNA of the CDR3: TGTGCCAGCAGTCTAAGACAGGGCGCGGACATGAACACTGAAGCTTTCTTT. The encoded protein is CASSLRQGADMNTEAFF.

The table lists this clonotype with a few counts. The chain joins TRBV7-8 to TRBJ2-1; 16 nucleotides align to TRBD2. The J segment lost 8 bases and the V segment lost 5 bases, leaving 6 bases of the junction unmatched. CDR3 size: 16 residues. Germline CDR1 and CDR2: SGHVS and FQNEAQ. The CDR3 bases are TGTGCCAGCAGCCGAGGGACTAGCGGGGGGGAGGATGAGCAGTTCTTC. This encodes CASSRGTSGGEDEQFF.